This record covers a single T cell receptor (beta chain). The data originate from a study of T-cell memory formation after mild COVID-19. MiXCR, applied by TCRdb to the 5' RACE reads, yields one record per CDR3 protein. Here the sample spans roughly 450,000 distinct CDR3 sequences, 15% to 20% being singletons. The V gene end was trimmed by 4 bases and the J gene end by 8 bases; junction bases not matched to a gene: 1. In germline, CDR1 is SEHNR, CDR2 FQNEAQ (reference sequence). The CDR3 loop spans 14 amino acids. The specimen was PBMCs or a T cell subset sorted from them (not recorded which). This receptor was obtained from an adult woman who had mild COVID-19 (a few samples of this study predate the infection). Cell type and time point are not known. The genes are TRBV7-9 and TRBJ1-6, with 11 bases identical to TRBD1. Written as DNA, the CDR3 is TGTGCCAGCAGCTCGGGACAGGGGGATTCACCCCTCCACTTT. Translating it yields CASSSGQGDSPLHF.